Each of the 4 T cell receptor beta chains below was sequenced from the same sample in a study of blood T cells in healthy people across ages. The use of a sample-barcoded 5' primer and a J-beta primer mix characterized a second PCR of about 7 to 12 cycles. TCRdb reprocessed the 5' RACE reads via MiXCR and lists one record per CDR3 protein. The table records 1.5 million to 2 million distinct CDR3 sequences, more than 35% of them present only once. Sequenced input: blood. The receptors here all came from a human donor in good health.

The chain has TRBV29-1 and TRBJ2-7; the D is unclear. The CDR3 runs 13 residues. Germline values: CDR1 SQVTM, CDR2 ANQGSEA. V was cut by 2 bases and J by 2 bases, with 10 bases left in between. CDR3 residues: CSVEKTETYEQYF. CDR3 in DNA: TGCAGCGTTGAAAAGACTGAAACCTACGAGCAGTACTTC.

The chain is built from TRBV7-9 and TRBJ2-1, with 10 bases matching TRBD2. The CDR3 sequence is 14 residues long. With V trimmed by 5 bases and J by 10 bases, 8 bases remained unmatched. The germline V gene encodes CDR1 SEHNR and CDR2 FQNEAQ (reference sequence). The CDR3 DNA reads as TGTGCCAGCAGCATACGGACTAGCGGACCAGAGCAGTTCTTC. Its protein is CASSIRTSGPEQFF.

This clonotype was detected a few times. This rearrangement joins TRBV7-2 to TRBJ2-1, with TRBD1 matching 11 bases. The germline CDR1 and CDR2 sequences are SGHTA and FQGNSA. There are 15 residues in the CDR3. V lost 5 bases to trimming and J lost 8 bases; unmatched junction nucleotides: 8. CDR3 sequence: CASSQDRGRVYEQFF. The CDR3 DNA reads as TGTGCCAGCAGCCAGGACAGGGGGCGCGTTTATGAGCAGTTCTTC. Filled out from reference TRBV7-2 and TRBJ2-1, the complete variable domain reads GAGVSQSPSNKVTEKGKDVELRCDPISGHTALYWYRQSLGQGLEFLIYFQGNSAPDKSGLPSDRFSAERTGGSVSTLTIQRTQQEDSAVYLCASSQDRGRVYEQFFGPGTRLTVL.

This clonotype was detected once. The chain recombines TRBV3-1 with TRBJ2-1; no definite D call. Trimming took 2 bases from V and 13 from J, leaving 15 bases between them. Germline lookup yields CDR1 LGHDT and CDR2 YNNKEL (reference sequence). The CDR3 is made up of 13 amino acids. Here the CDR3 DNA reads TGTGCCAGCAGCCAACTAGGTATAAGTTATCAGTTCTTC. Translation: CASSQLGISYQFF.